This T cell receptor beta chain is from a study of shared clonotypes between healthy human individuals. CDR3 length: 14 residues. The germline V gene has CDR1 MNHEY and CDR2 SVGAGI. Trimming cost V 8 bases and J 3 bases; bases outside gene matches: 6. Profiling relied on immunoSEQ multiplex PCR, and the TCRdb table lists in-frame clones only, not all of them. The data show a few hundred thousand clones, around 97% seen once. The material sequenced was naive CD4+ T cells sorted from blood. Documented subset: CD45RA+ positively selected. The V gene is TRBV6-5, the J gene TRBJ2-2; 7 nucleotides match TRBD2. The sequence derives from a woman in her thirties in good health. CDR3 bases: TGTGCCAGCGGGAGGGGTCTCGACACCGGGGAGCTGTTTTTT. Protein sequence: CASGRGLDTGELFF.